These 21 T cell receptor beta chains originate from one sample sequenced in a study of OX40 agonist ivuxolimab in advanced cancers. Measured with immunoSEQ multiplex PCR; TCRdb has only the in-frame clones, and not every one. The sample holds 80,000 or so clones, 85% seen once. This specimen consisted of CD4+ or CD8+ T cells sorted from blood, obtained in a trial of the OX40 agonist ivuxolimab. These receptors all come from an adult with an advanced solid tumor such as melanoma, head and neck, liver or kidney cancer.

The chain has TRBV2 and TRBJ2-1; D gene unclear. This CDR3 is built from 14 residues. Germline V gives CDR1 SNHLY, CDR2 FYNNEI. Deletions cut 7 bases from V and 0 bases from J, with 10 bases between. CDR3 nucleotide sequence: TGTGCCAGCAATCGGGCTAGCTCCTACAATGAGCAGTTCTTC. This sequence encodes CASNRASSYNEQFF.

This clone has only a few counts. The chain joins TRBV6-5 to TRBJ1-3; the D is unclear. Deletions cut 8 bases from V and 4 bases from J, with 15 bases between. Germline lookup yields CDR1 MNHEY and CDR2 SVGAGI. The CDR3 spans 14 residues. In nucleotides, the CDR3 is TGTGCCAGCGTCCCTTCCGGGTCAGGAAACACCATATATTTT. This sequence encodes CASVPSGSGNTIYF.

The chain carries TRBV6-5 and TRBJ2-7; no firm D call. CDR3 length: 13 residues. The germline CDR1 and CDR2 sequences are MNHEY and SVGAGI. V lost 0 bases and J lost 7, with 10 bases in between. The CDR3 loop is CASSYSELTEQYF. For the CDR3, the DNA is TGTGCCAGCAGTTACTCGGAGCTTACGGAGCAGTACTTC.

This chain uses TRBV19 with TRBJ2-5; D is perhaps TRBD2 (5 bases). V shed 3 bases and J shed 4 bases, with 12 bases lying between them. Germline V gene data show CDR1 as LNHDA and CDR2 as SQIVND (reference sequence). The CDR3 runs to 14 residues. In DNA form, the CDR3 reads TGTGCCAGTAGTATCGGTCTTCGGGGAGAGACCCAGTACTTC. The encoded protein is CASSIGLRGETQYF.

This clone was found once. This chain uses TRBV15 with TRBJ2-7; 11 bases are shared with TRBD2. Germline V lookup: CDR1 LNHNV, CDR2 YYDKDF (reference sequence). The junction had 13 bases not matched to a gene; V was cut back by 0 bases and J by 3 bases. This CDR3 is 19 amino acids long. The DNA of the CDR3 is TGTGCCACCAGCAGAGATCCCTCGGGACTAGCGGCTAATAACTACGAGCAGTACTTC. Its translation is CATSRDPSGLAANNYEQYF.

Note on this clone: Additional DNA sequences in this sample encode the identical CDR3. The chain recombines TRBV5-4 with TRBJ2-1; TRBD2 matches at 8 bases. V lost 0 bases and J lost 3; bases outside the gene matches: 2. The CDR3 is 15 residues long. CDR1 is SGHNT, CDR2 YYREEE, per germline (reference sequence). The CDR3 nucleotides are TGTGCCAGCAGCTTGGGACGGGGGGGCTACAATGAGCAGTTCTTC. Translation: CASSLGRGGYNEQFF.

The rearrangement joins TRBV14 to TRBJ1-1, with 9 bases fitting TRBD1. The CDR3 runs 15 residues. V lost 4 bases to trimming and J lost 3 bases; unmatched junction nucleotides: 6. The germline V gene has CDR1 SGHDN and CDR2 FVKESK. The CDR3 region is CASSPRTGAHTEAFF. The CDR3 DNA reads TGTGCCAGCAGCCCCAGGACAGGGGCGCACACTGAAGCTTTCTTT.

V is TRBV29-1 and J is TRBJ2-3; TRBD1 aligns across 7 bases. V lost 8 bases, J lost 3 bases, and 5 bases stayed unmatched. CDR1 is SQVTM, CDR2 ANQGSEA, per germline. The CDR3 runs 12 residues. The CDR3 nucleotides are TGCAGCATAGACAGGGTGACAGATACGCAGTATTTT. Its translation is CSIDRVTDTQYF.

J is TRBJ2-4 and V is TRBV28; 8 nucleotides align to TRBD1. There are 15 residues in the CDR3. In germline, CDR1 is MDHEN, CDR2 SYDVKM. J lost 6 bases, V lost 3 bases, and 7 bases had no gene match. For the CDR3, the DNA is TGTGCCAGCAGTTTGGGAAACAGGGGGTCAAACATTCAGTACTTC. It translates to CASSLGNRGSNIQYF.

The chain uses TRBV10-3 and TRBJ2-7; the D gene could be TRBD1 or TRBD2 (5 bases each). The CDR3 sequence is 14 residues long. Trimming stripped 4 bases from V and 2 bases from J, with 12 bases between. The V gene's germline CDR1 is ENHRY and CDR2 SYGVKD. The CDR3 protein is CAISGRDGTYEQYF. The CDR3 DNA reads TGTGCCATCAGTGGACGGGACGGAACCTACGAGCAGTACTTC.

V and J are TRBV11-1 and TRBJ2-1; 8 bases fit TRBD1. Germline V gene data show CDR1 as SGHAT and CDR2 as FQDESV (reference sequence). V shed 4 bases, J shed 4 bases, and the junction held 3 bases outside the gene matches. The CDR3 consists of 14 residues. CDR3 bases: TGTGCCAGCAGCTCCCAGGGGGCGTACAATGAGCAGTTCTTC. Its translation is CASSSQGAYNEQFF.

The CDR3: CASSARGVGGDQPQHF. The CDR3 DNA reads as TGCGCCAGCAGCGCTCGCGGGGTCGGGGGGGATCAGCCCCAGCATTTT. This chain connects TRBV4-1 to TRBJ1-5; TRBD1 might be the D (5 bases). The CDR3 consists of 16 residues. Germline V gene sequence: CDR1 MGHRA, CDR2 YSYEKL. With 5 bases removed from V and 5 bases from J, the gap between germline ends came to 19 bases.

This clone has a single count. The CDR3, as DNA: TGTGCCAGCAGCCAAGAAGGGGCGGGAGTGTGGGAGACCCAGTACTTC. Its translation is CASSQEGAGVWETQYF. The chain recombines TRBV14 with TRBJ2-5; 7 positions match TRBD2. V gave up 0 bases and J gave up 5 bases; unmatched junction bases: 9. The germline gives CDR1 SGHDN, CDR2 FVKESK. The CDR3 contains 16 residues.

This clone was picked up a small number of times. The rearrangement joins TRBV7-9 to TRBJ1-5; no clear D gene. CDR3 size: 13 residues. The germline CDR1 and CDR2 sequences are SEHNR and FQNEAQ (reference sequence). The ends were cut back, 4 bases at V and 5 bases at J, with 9 bases in the middle. The CDR3 spells CASSSDRYQPQHF. The CDR3 bases are TGTGCCAGCAGCTCGGACCGTTATCAGCCCCAGCATTTT.

This chain joins TRBV4-1 and TRBJ2-3; 8 bases agree with TRBD2. Germline V gene sequence: CDR1 MGHRA, CDR2 YSYEKL. Losses at the gene ends were 4 bases for V and 2 bases for J; bases not matched to a gene: 5. The CDR3 is 15 residues long. The CDR3 loop is CASSLSGLDTDTQYF. In nucleotides, the CDR3 is TGCGCCAGCAGCCTCTCGGGACTAGACACAGATACGCAGTATTTT.

This clone was observed once. The J gene is TRBJ2-5, the V gene TRBV6-1, with 8 bases lining up with TRBD2. With 4 bases clipped from V and 4 bases from J, the junction kept 11 bases outside the gene matches. This CDR3 comprises 16 residues. Germline lookup yields CDR1 MNHNS and CDR2 SASEGT. CDR3 nucleotide sequence: TGTGCCAGCAGTGGAGTCCCGGGAGGGGGGGCAGAGACCCAGTACTTC. Amino acids: CASSGVPGGGAETQYF.

The rearrangement links TRBV5-1 to TRBJ1-5; 9 bases agree with TRBD1. J was trimmed by 6 bases and V by 1 base; bases with no gene match: 2. Germline CDR1 is SGHRS and CDR2 is YFSETQ. The CDR3 has 14 amino acids. The CDR3 region has the DNA TGCGCCAGCAGCTTGAGGACAGGGGTTCAGCCCCAGCATTTT. It translates to CASSLRTGVQPQHF. Complete variable domain (other parts from reference TRBV5-1 and TRBJ1-5): KAGVTQTPRYLIKTRGQQVTLSCSPISGHRSVSWYQQTPGQGLQFLFEYFSETQRNKGNFPGRFSGRQFSNSRSEMNVSTLELGDSALYLCASSLRTGVQPQHFGDGTRLSIL.

The genes are TRBV2 and TRBJ2-4; no clear D. This CDR3 has 14 residues. The V and J ends lost 0 bases and 1 base respectively, with 4 bases between them. Germline V gives CDR1 SNHLY, CDR2 FYNNEI. CDR3 nucleotides: TGTGCCAGCAGTGAAGCGGGTGCCAAAAACATTCAGTACTTC. It yields the protein CASSEAGAKNIQYF.

This clone has a single count. The V and J genes are TRBV7-2 and TRBJ2-7; 9 bases fit TRBD2. This CDR3 has 14 residues. Looked up from germline, CDR1 is SGHTA and CDR2 is FQGNSA. V lost 2 bases to trimming and J lost 4 bases; unmatched junction nucleotides: 3. CDR3 DNA sequence: TGTGCCAGCAGCTTACTAGCGGGGTTATACGAGCAGTACTTC. As protein: CASSLLAGLYEQYF.

The gene calls are TRBV7-2 and TRBJ2-7, with 7 bases matching TRBD2. Germline V gene sequence: CDR1 SGHTA, CDR2 FQGNSA. Germline trimming cut 5 bases from V and 7 bases from J; bases unmatched to any gene: 11. The CDR3 is made up of 14 amino acids. The CDR3 DNA follows: TGTGCCAGCAGCCCATACGGGGGGTCTCGGGAGCAGTACTTC. Its protein is CASSPYGGSREQYF.

Written as DNA, the CDR3 is TGCGCCAGCAGCCTTTACGGGGGGAGCGGTACCGGGGAGCTGTTTTTT. Translated: CASSLYGGSGTGELFF. The V call is TRBV5-1, the J call TRBJ2-2; TRBD2 matches at 7 bases. Germline V gene data show CDR1 as SGHRS and CDR2 as YFSETQ. The CDR3 extends over 16 amino acids. Trimming cost V 4 bases and J 5 bases; bases outside gene matches: 11.